Below, 27 T cell receptor beta chains from the same sample are listed, as sequenced in a study of cytomegalovirus exposure and HLA in healthy donors (dated by TCRdb to about 2017). Libraries were made using the immunoSEQ multiplex PCR assay. For the multiplex PCR, a mixture combining 60 forward primers for TCR Vbeta segments and 13 reverse primers for TCR Jbeta segments was used. TCRdb provides this immuneACCESS table in a form limited to in-frame rearrangements. Some clones are lacking; in checked studies, under half of them reflect an unresolved V gene, and why the rest are absent is not known. A total of about 83,000 clones appear in this sample, roughly 75% of them only once. The biggest ten clones account for 4% to 4.5% of the sample. Sequenced material: PBMCs. Source of these receptors: a man between 60 and 75 years old in good health and CMV-seronegative.

This sequence joins TRBV5-1 and TRBJ2-7, with D possibly matching TRBD1 (6 bases). V gave up 3 bases and J gave up 3 bases, with 13 bases separating them. This CDR3 contains 14 residues. The germline gives CDR1 SGHRS, CDR2 YFSETQ. The CDR3 DNA reads TGCGCCAGCAGCTCCTCTGGGGGCTACTACGAGCAGTACTTC. This translates into CASSSSGGYYEQYF. The entire variable domain, with the rest obtained from reference TRBV5-1 and TRBJ2-7, is as follows: KAGVTQTPRYLIKTRGQQVTLSCSPISGHRSVSWYQQTPGQGLQFLFEYFSETQRNKGNFPGRFSGRQFSNSRSEMNVSTLELGDSALYLCASSSSGGYYEQYFGPGTRLTVT.

This clone was seen repeatedly, ten times or more. The gene calls are TRBV19 and TRBJ1-4; D might be TRBD1 (5 bases). Looked up from germline, CDR1 is LNHDA and CDR2 is SQIVND (reference sequence). V lost 10 bases to trimming and J lost 10 bases, with 13 bases between them. This CDR3 is 11 amino acids long. This chain's CDR3 is CATGGGVKLFF. In nucleotides, the CDR3 is TGTGCCACTGGCGGGGGTGTAAAACTGTTTTTT. The full variable domain, completed using reference TRBV19 and TRBJ1-4, is DGGITQSPKYLFRKEGQNVTLSCEQNLNHDAMYWYRQDPGQGLRLIYYSQIVNDFQKGDIAEGYSVSREKKESFPLTVTSAQKNPTAFYLCATGGGVKLFFGSGTQLSVL.

This clone came up once. The chain employs TRBV5-1 and TRBJ2-3; D unclear. The germline V gene encodes CDR1 SGHRS and CDR2 YFSETQ. V lost 0 bases, J lost 3 bases, and 14 bases lay in between. The CDR3 totals 16 residues. The CDR3 DNA reads TGCGCCAGCAGCTTGGGCCTCGACCACAGTACAGATACGCAGTATTTT. It specifies CASSLGLDHSTDTQYF.

The V call is TRBV5-1, the J call TRBJ2-5, with 7 bases fitting TRBD1. This CDR3 is built from 15 residues. V trimming: 0 bases; J trimming: 11 bases; junction bases outside the gene matches: 13. CDR1 and CDR2 from the germline V gene are SGHRS and YFSETQ. CDR3 region: CASSLATGDLGEQYF. In DNA, the CDR3 is TGCGCCAGCAGCTTGGCAACAGGGGACCTTGGTGAGCAGTACTTC.

This clone was seen a few times. The chain recombines TRBV5-4 with TRBJ1-2; weak D call: TRBD1 (5 bases). The V and J ends lost 0 bases and 5 bases respectively, with 17 bases between them. The CDR3 covers 16 residues. Germline lookup yields CDR1 SGHNT and CDR2 YYREEE (reference sequence). The CDR3 here is CASSLDRGGSIYGYTF. For the CDR3, the DNA is TGTGCCAGCAGCTTGGACCGGGGGGGGTCTATTTATGGCTACACCTTC.

This clone was seen just once. This chain connects TRBV6-5 to TRBJ2-3; a weak D match, TRBD1 (6 bases). The germline gives CDR1 MNHEY, CDR2 SVGAGI. V gave up 4 bases and J gave up 6 bases, with 11 bases separating them. The CDR3 spans 13 residues. The CDR3 sequence is CASSSPGADTQYF. The CDR3 DNA reads as TGTGCCAGCAGTTCCCCAGGGGCCGATACGCAGTATTTT.

The CDR3 DNA reads TGTGCCAGCAGAGTGACAGGGCCGAACATTCAGTACTTC. This codes for CASRVTGPNIQYF. This chain uses TRBV2 with TRBJ2-4; 7 bases align to TRBD1. The CDR3 loop spans 13 amino acids. CDR1 and CDR2 from the germline V gene are SNHLY and FYNNEI. V shed 6 bases and J 7 bases; nucleotides not matched to a gene: 6.

The J gene is TRBJ2-1, the V gene TRBV19, with 13 bases identical to TRBD2. V trimming: 9 bases; J trimming: 5 bases; junction bases outside the gene matches: 10. This CDR3 is 16 amino acids long. In germline, CDR1 is LNHDA, CDR2 SQIVND (reference sequence). The CDR3 coding sequence is TGTGCCAGCTTGCCGGGACTAGCGGGGACAGACAATGAGCAGTTCTTC. Translation gives CASLPGLAGTDNEQFF.

The chain couples TRBV6-1 to TRBJ1-4; TRBD1 matches at 11 bases. This CDR3 contains 15 residues. Trimming removed 6 bases from V and 2 bases from J; junction bases left unmatched: 2. Germline assignment: CDR1 MNHNS and CDR2 SASEGT. The CDR3 region is CASSGTGGTNEKLFF. CDR3 bases: TGTGCCAGCAGCGGGACAGGGGGTACTAATGAAAAACTGTTTTTT.

This rearrangement joins TRBV19 to TRBJ2-5; 9 bases match TRBD2. The CDR3 totals 14 residues. The V gene end was trimmed by 3 bases and the J gene end by 3 bases; junction bases not matched to a gene: 2. The V gene's germline CDR1 is LNHDA and CDR2 SQIVND (reference sequence). The CDR3, as DNA: TGTGCCAGTAGTATCGGACTAGCGAAAGAGACCCAGTACTTC. Translation: CASSIGLAKETQYF.

The chain has TRBV6-5 and TRBJ1-2; D remains unclear. V was pared by 5 bases and J by 4 bases, with 11 bases between. CDR1 MNHEY and CDR2 SVGAGI come from the germline V gene. This CDR3 region has 13 residues. In DNA, the CDR3 is TGTGCCAGCAGTGCTGGCCCCTTCTATGGCTACACCTTC. Translation gives CASSAGPFYGYTF.

This clone was seen a few times. The chain joins TRBV10-1 to TRBJ1-1; weak D call: TRBD1 (5 bases). The ends were cut back, 11 bases at V and 4 bases at J, with 11 bases in the middle. The CDR3 spans 11 residues. Germline V gene sequence: CDR1 WNHNN, CDR2 SYGVQD (reference sequence). The CDR3, as DNA: TGCGCCGCCAGGGTCGGCACTGAAGCTTTCTTT. Amino acid sequence: CAARVGTEAFF.

V and J are TRBV19 and TRBJ1-2; D may be TRBD1 (6 bases). This CDR3 has 14 amino acids. V lost 1 base and J 1 base, leaving 7 bases between the germline ends. Germline V gene sequence: CDR1 LNHDA, CDR2 SQIVND (reference sequence). In nucleotides, the CDR3 is TGTGCCAGTAGTATAGCACAGGGTAACTATGGCTACACCTTC. It is translated as CASSIAQGNYGYTF. Together with reference TRBV19 and TRBJ1-2, the CDR3 gives the full variable domain: DGGITQSPKYLFRKEGQNVTLSCEQNLNHDAMYWYRQDPGQGLRLIYYSQIVNDFQKGDIAEGYSVSREKKESFPLTVTSAQKNPTAFYLCASSIAQGNYGYTFGSGTRLTVV.

This clone has only one observation. V is TRBV18 and J is TRBJ1-4; TRBD1 might be the D (5 bases). Germline loops: CDR1 KGHSH, CDR2 LQKENI. CDR3 length: 15 amino acids. V was shortened by 2 bases and J by 8 bases, with 15 bases between the two germline ends. The CDR3 DNA reads TGTGCCAGCTCACCATCATCTACGGAGGGGGAAAAACTGTTTTTT. Translation gives CASSPSSTEGEKLFF.

This chain connects TRBV27 to TRBJ1-1, with 7 bases matching TRBD1. The V gene end was trimmed by 6 bases and the J gene end by 2 bases; junction bases not matched to a gene: 6. The CDR3 spans 14 residues. The germline gives CDR1 MNHEY, CDR2 SMNVEV (reference sequence). CDR3 amino acids: CASRRRDSNTEAFF. The DNA for the CDR3 is TGTGCCAGCAGACGCCGGGACAGCAACACTGAAGCTTTCTTT.

The V call is TRBV29-1, the J call TRBJ2-3, with 8 bases fitting TRBD1. The germline gives CDR1 SQVTM, CDR2 ANQGSEA. The CDR3 covers 13 residues. The J segment lost 4 bases and the V segment lost 4 bases, leaving 4 bases of the junction unmatched. The CDR3 loop is CSVGRGLADTQYF. CDR3 sequence (DNA): TGCAGCGTTGGCAGGGGGCTCGCAGATACGCAGTATTTT.

The V call is TRBV19, the J call TRBJ1-2, with 7 bases matching TRBD1. V lost 5 bases, J lost 8 bases, and 17 bases stayed unmatched. The germline V gene has CDR1 LNHDA and CDR2 SQIVND (reference sequence). This CDR3 contains 16 residues. The CDR3 DNA sequence: TGTGCCAGTAGTCCAAGGGACAGTGGTTTTTTGAGCGGCTACACCTTC. Encoded protein: CASSPRDSGFLSGYTF.

This clone was counted a few times. Germline and junction disagree at one end, which may indicate a read error. The rearrangement joins TRBV2 to TRBJ2-7; no firm D call. Germline assignment: CDR1 SNHLY and CDR2 FYNNEI. The CDR3 spans 12 residues. This CDR3 reads CSRKEPAYEQYF. Here the CDR3 DNA reads TGTTCCAGGAAGGAGCCGGCGTACGAGCAGTACTTC. The complete variable domain, with remaining parts taken from reference TRBV2 and TRBJ2-7, reads EPEVTQTPSHQVTQMGQEVILRCVPISNHLYFYWYRQILGQKVEFLVSFYNNEISEKSEIFDDQFSVERPDGSNFTLKIRSTKLEDSAMYFCSRKEPAYEQYFGPGTRLTVT.

This chain joins TRBV18 and TRBJ2-7; D may be TRBD1 (7 bases). V was shortened by 5 bases and J by 3 bases, with 26 bases between the two germline ends. The CDR3 has 18 amino acids. Germline CDR1 is KGHSH and CDR2 is LQKENI. The CDR3 sequence is CASSSKEGLRTGDYEQYF. CDR3 nucleotide sequence: TGTGCCAGCTCATCCAAGGAGGGGCTCCGGACAGGAGACTACGAGCAGTACTTC. Supplemented by reference TRBV18 and TRBJ2-7, the full variable domain reads NAGVMQNPRHLVRRRGQEARLRCSPMKGHSHVYWYRQLPEEGLKFMVYLQKENIIDESGMPKERFSAEFPKEGPSILRIQQVVRGDSAAYFCASSSKEGLRTGDYEQYFGPGTRLTVT.

This clone was detected a few times. The rearrangement links TRBV6-1 to TRBJ2-2; D gene uncertain. The CDR3 runs to 14 residues. CDR1 is MNHNS, CDR2 SASEGT, per germline. The ends were cut back, 2 bases at V and 6 bases at J, with 10 bases in the middle. The CDR3 DNA reads as TGTGCCAGCAGTGAATTCCTTCTGTCCGGGGAGCTGTTTTTT. This gives the protein CASSEFLLSGELFF.

This clone was found a few times. V and J are TRBV5-8 and TRBJ2-5; TRBD2 matches 8 bases. V shed 4 bases and J 7 bases; nucleotides not matched to a gene: 15. This CDR3 contains 16 residues. Germline CDR1 is SGHTS and CDR2 is YDEGEE. This CDR3 reads CASSKPLAVMGGTQYF. As DNA, the CDR3 is TGTGCCAGCAGCAAACCACTAGCGGTAATGGGCGGGACCCAGTACTTC. Full variable domain (remainder filled in from reference TRBV5-8 and TRBJ2-5): EAGVTQSPTHLIKTRGQQATLRCSPISGHTSVYWYQQALGLGLQFLLWYDEGEERNRGNFPPRFSGRQFPNYSSELNVNALELEDSALYLCASSKPLAVMGGTQYFGPGTRLLVL.

This chain joins TRBV4-1 and TRBJ1-2; 9 bases match TRBD1. The ends lost 2 bases at V and 0 bases at J; junction bases unmatched: 7. Germline V lookup: CDR1 MGHRA, CDR2 YSYEKL. CDR3 length: 17 amino acids. CDR3 sequence (DNA): TGCGCCAGCAGCCAACAGGACAGGGGACAGGCTAACTATGGCTACACCTTC. This encodes CASSQQDRGQANYGYTF.

The chain is built from TRBV27 and TRBJ2-5; perhaps TRBD1 as D (6 bases). This CDR3 region has 14 residues. The germline V gene encodes CDR1 MNHEY and CDR2 SMNVEV (reference sequence). V was trimmed by 5 bases and J by 2 bases, leaving 12 bases between them. The CDR3 DNA follows: TGTGCCAGCAGTCCCTGGACAGCTCAAGAGACCCAGTACTTC. Amino acid sequence: CASSPWTAQETQYF.

The chain combines TRBV7-3 with TRBJ2-2; D may be TRBD1 (5 bases). This CDR3 spans 13 amino acids. Germline V lookup: CDR1 SGHTA, CDR2 FQGTGA. Deletions cut 3 bases from V and 7 bases from J, with 9 bases between. The chain's CDR3 is CASSLGLGGELFF. For the CDR3, the DNA is TGTGCCAGCAGCTTGGGGCTTGGCGGGGAGCTGTTTTTT.

This chain links TRBV7-9 with TRBJ1-6, with 11 positions matching TRBD1. The ends lost 5 bases at V and 1 base at J; junction bases unmatched: 4. Germline V gene data show CDR1 as SEHNR and CDR2 as FQNEAQ (reference sequence). The CDR3 runs 17 residues. CDR3 DNA sequence: TGTGCCAGCAGCCTCGGGACAGGGGGTTCCTATAATTCACCCCTCCACTTT. Translated, it gives CASSLGTGGSYNSPLHF.

The V gene is TRBV5-1, the J gene TRBJ2-5, with TRBD1 as a possible D gene (5 bases). The CDR3 totals 14 residues. Germline V gene sequence: CDR1 SGHRS, CDR2 YFSETQ. Deletions cut 7 bases from V and 4 bases from J, with 17 bases between. For the CDR3, the DNA is TGCGCCAGCCAAGAACGACAGATGAGAGAGACCCAGTACTTC. This gives the protein CASQERQMRETQYF.

The J gene is TRBJ2-3, the V gene TRBV2, with 11 bases identical to TRBD2. CDR3 length equals 17 residues. The V gene's germline CDR1 is SNHLY and CDR2 FYNNEI. V shed 7 bases and J 0 bases; nucleotides not matched to a gene: 9. CDR3 bases: TGTGCCAGCAACTGGCTAGCGGGGGGTGCTAGCACAGATACGCAGTATTTT. Amino acids: CASNWLAGGASTDTQYF.